This TCR beta chain was recorded in a study of T cells after yellow fever vaccination. UMIs and a universal primer site were added when TCR cDNA was made by 5'RACE template switching. Each CDR3 protein is one row after TCRdb ran MiXCR on the 5' RACE reads. The repertoire holds 300,000 to 400,000 distinct CDR3 sequences, with roughly an eighth as singletons. In this sample, this clonotype turned up a few times. Its antigen is not known. Study results and limitations: Clonotypes appearing in both CD4 and CD8 compartments existed, and their share was small. A secondary response was less intense yet reached its peak sooner, at day 5 versus 15.

The length of the CDR3 is 15 residues. Germline loops: CDR1 MDHEN, CDR2 SYDVKM. After removal of 5 bases from V and 4 bases from J, the junction contained 9 bases not matched to a gene. The source was CD4+ T cells sorted from PBMCs, collected 15 days after the yellow fever booster vaccination. The chain is built from TRBV28 and TRBJ1-2; 8 bases line up with TRBD1. This clonotype originated in a man aged 18 to 29 who received the YFV17D yellow fever vaccine. The DNA of the CDR3 is TGTGCCAGCAGTCCTCCCCAGGGGGCTGGCTATGGCTACACCTTC. Residues: CASSPPQGAGYGYTF.